This entry concerns a single T cell receptor (beta chain). This sample stems from a study of cytomegalovirus exposure and HLA in healthy donors. Measured with immunoSEQ multiplex PCR; TCRdb has only the in-frame clones, and not every one. The sample yields some 200,000 clones, about 80% seen once. V was trimmed by 0 bases and J by 8 bases, leaving 8 bases between them. Germline V lookup: CDR1 LNHNV, CDR2 YYDKDF (reference sequence). This CDR3 comprises 13 residues. The receptor was derived from a woman between 18 and 29 years old in good health and CMV-seropositive. The sequencing input was PBMCs. This chain links TRBV15 with TRBJ2-1; D might be TRBD1 (6 bases). The CDR3 bases are TGTGCCACCAGCAGAGATTGGGGGCATGAGCAGTTCTTC. This gives the protein CATSRDWGHEQFF.